A selection of T cell receptor beta chains follows, all from one sample in a study of CD8 T cells in ankylosing spondylitis. From the 5' RACE reads, TCRdb called clonotypes with MiXCR, one entry per CDR3 protein. The sample records some 450,000 distinct CDR3 sequences, 15% to 20% being singletons. Sequencing was done on a sample of blood, either unsorted or a sorted T cell fraction (not recorded which). These receptors all stem from a male donor with ankylosing spondylitis. Each CDR3 is given with its conserved first and last residue. Each record gives: V gene, D gene, clone size, J gene, CDR3 protein, CDR3 DNA. The D gene is left open where the match is weak. Not all rows give a size; the values are once, few, many and, for expanded clones, a class.

>TRBV12-3/TRBV12-4|.|.|TRBJ2-1
CASSFYGISYNEQFF
TGTGCCAGCAGTTTTTACGGGATCTCCTACAATGAGCAGTTCTTC
>TRBV5-1|TRBD2|few|TRBJ2-1
CASSLLAGTENEQFF
TGCGCCAGCAGCTTATTAGCGGGGACGGAGAATGAGCAGTTCTTC
>TRBV20-1|.|few|TRBJ2-7
CSVARGIYEQYF
TGCAGTGTAGCCAGGGGCATCTACGAGCAGTACTTC
>TRBV20-1|TRBD2|few|TRBJ2-3
CSAREGLAGGADTQYF
TGCAGTGCTAGAGAGGGGCTAGCGGGAGGGGCAGATACGCAGTATTTT
>TRBV7-2|.|.|TRBJ2-2
CASSKGSGELFF
TGTGCCAGCAGCAAGGGGTCCGGGGAGCTGTTTTTT
>TRBV20-1|.|.|TRBJ1-5
CSARVNSGQPQHF
TGCAGTGCTAGAGTGAACTCGGGGCAGCCCCAGCATTTT
>TRBV12-3/TRBV12-4|TRBD1|many|TRBJ1-4
CASSDHQGADEKLFF
TGTGCCAGCAGTGACCACCAGGGGGCTGATGAAAAACTGTTTTTT
>TRBV7-9|TRBD1|.|TRBJ2-1
CASSLDGQVWNEQFF
TGTGCCAGCAGCTTAGATGGACAGGTATGGAATGAGCAGTTCTTC
>TRBV28|.|.|TRBJ2-5
CASSLSSAGPLQETQYF
TGTGCCAGCAGTTTATCTAGCGCCGGGCCTCTCCAAGAGACCCAGTACTTC
>TRBV6-1|.|few|TRBJ2-7
CASSPPRPQPGEQYF
TGTGCCAGCAGCCCCCCCAGGCCTCAGCCGGGGGAGCAGTACTTC
>TRBV6-1|.|.|TRBJ1-4
CASSARGGNEKLFF
TGTGCCAGCAGTGCGAGGGGGGGTAATGAAAAACTGTTTTTT
>TRBV27|TRBD2|many|TRBJ2-1
CASSWTSGDNEQFF
TGTGCCAGCAGTTGGACTAGCGGAGACAATGAGCAGTTCTTC
>TRBV24-1|.|few|TRBJ2-5
CATSDQTGRKGETQYF
TGTGCCACCAGTGACCAGACAGGGAGGAAGGGCGAGACCCAGTACTTC
>TRBV7-2|.|.|TRBJ2-7
CASSDGTLYSPQYF
TGTGCCAGCAGCGACGGGACCCTGTATAGCCCGCAGTACTTC
>TRBV12-3/TRBV12-4|.|few|TRBJ1-5
CASSLVGAGRNQPQHF
TGTGCCAGCAGTTTAGTCGGCGCGGGGCGCAATCAGCCCCAGCATTTT
>TRBV28|.|.|TRBJ2-7
CASSLRATGSYEQYF
TGTGCCAGCAGTTTAAGGGCGACAGGCTCCTACGAGCAGTACTTC
>TRBV6-5|TRBD1|.|TRBJ2-7
CASSYEWSGRGNNEQYF
TGTGCCAGCAGTTACGAATGGAGTGGCAGGGGGAACAACGAGCAGTACTTC
>TRBV12-3/TRBV12-4|.|many|TRBJ2-1
CASSDLVNEQFF
TGTGCCAGCAGTGATCTAGTGAATGAGCAGTTCTTC
>TRBV5-1|.|few|TRBJ1-1
CASSSRGGNTEAFF
TGCGCCAGCAGCTCTAGGGGGGGGAACACTGAAGCTTTCTTT
>TRBV20-1|.|.|TRBJ2-7
CSATLVGYEQYF
TGCAGTGCTACCCTCGTAGGCTACGAGCAGTACTTC
>TRBV20-1|.|.|TRBJ2-7
CSARDTELGGEQYF
TGCAGTGCTAGAGATACAGAGCTAGGGGGCGAGCAGTACTTC
>TRBV12-3/TRBV12-4|TRBD2|few|TRBJ2-2
CASSKPLAGGPGTGELFF
TGTGCCAGCAGTAAACCTCTAGCGGGAGGGCCGGGGACCGGGGAGCTGTTTTTT
>TRBV20-1|TRBD2|.|TRBJ2-1
CSEGLAGEYEQFF
TGCAGTGAAGGGCTAGCGGGAGAGTATGAGCAGTTCTTC
>TRBV7-2|TRBD1|.|TRBJ2-5
CASGLQSTGKETQYF
TGTGCCAGCGGGCTCCAATCGACAGGGAAGGAGACCCAGTACTTC
>TRBV7-2|.|.|TRBJ2-1
CASSLASISGRNEQFF
TGTGCCAGCAGCTTAGCAAGCATTTCGGGTCGCAATGAGCAGTTCTTC
>TRBV3-1|.|few|TRBJ1-1
CASSQKGFTEAFF
TGTGCCAGCAGCCAAAAGGGGTTCACTGAAGCTTTCTTT
>TRBV6-5|.|.|TRBJ1-6
CASSFSLTGTFNSPLHF
TGTGCCAGCAGTTTTTCTTTGACAGGAACTTTTAATTCACCCCTCCACTTT
>TRBV20-1|TRBD1|.|TRBJ1-2
CSARVDGTGGPTMAGYTF
TGCAGTGCTAGAGTCGACGGGACAGGTGGACCAACTATGGCGGGCTACACCTTC
>TRBV10-3|.|few|TRBJ1-1
CAFQRDPNTEAFF
TGTGCCTTTCAGCGGGATCCTAACACTGAAGCTTTCTTT
>TRBV20-1|.|few|TRBJ2-3
CSVSGQTSTDTQYF
TGCAGTGTGAGCGGGCAAACTAGCACAGATACGCAGTATTTT
>TRBV2|TRBD2|.|TRBJ2-7
CASSTSGTTTYEQYF
TGTGCCAGCAGTACATCCGGGACTACAACCTACGAGCAGTACTTC
>TRBV12-3/TRBV12-4|.|many|TRBJ2-1
CASRTGVWGEQFF
TGTGCCAGCAGAACAGGTGTCTGGGGTGAGCAGTTCTTC
>TRBV20-1|TRBD2|.|TRBJ2-1
CSAPTSGGVDEQFF
TGCAGTGCCCCGACTAGCGGGGGGGTGGATGAGCAGTTCTTC
>TRBV5-1|.|few|TRBJ1-1
CASSLEVMNTEAFF
TGCGCCAGCAGCTTGGAGGTGATGAACACTGAAGCTTTCTTT
>TRBV20-1|TRBD1|few|TRBJ1-4
CSARDRGQGALGEKLFF
TGCAGTGCTAGAGATCGCGGACAGGGGGCCCTGGGTGAAAAACTGTTTTTT
>TRBV20-1|TRBD1|.|TRBJ1-1
CSARGDSHEAFF
TGCAGTGCTAGAGGGGACAGTCACGAAGCTTTCTTT
>TRBV12-3/TRBV12-4|.|many|TRBJ2-2
CASRSTGELFF
TGTGCCAGCAGGTCAACCGGGGAGCTGTTTTTT
>TRBV12-3/TRBV12-4|.|.|TRBJ2-2
CASSSWKNTGELFF
TGTGCCAGCAGTTCCTGGAAAAACACCGGGGAGCTGTTTTTT
>TRBV28|.|few|TRBJ1-1
CASRPTGTPEAFF
TGTGCCAGCAGACCAACAGGGACCCCTGAAGCTTTCTTT
>TRBV7-8|.|once|TRBJ2-5
CASEGGGTGETQYF
TGTGCCAGCGAGGGGGGAGGGACGGGCGAGACCCAGTACTTC
>TRBV19|.|.|TRBJ1-4
CASSILVGSTNEKLFF
TGTGCCAGTAGTATCCTCGTCGGGTCAACTAATGAAAAACTGTTTTTT
>TRBV20-1|.|.|TRBJ2-3
CSANRDRMLDTQYF
TGCAGTGCTAACCGGGATAGGATGTTAGACACGCAGTATTTT
>TRBV6-1|.|few|TRBJ2-7
CASRPTTVLTPYEQYF
TGTGCCAGCAGGCCGACGACAGTTCTAACTCCGTACGAGCAGTACTTC
>TRBV20-1|.|.|TRBJ1-2
CSARDLSRNYGYTF
TGCAGTGCTAGAGATCTTAGCAGGAACTATGGCTACACCTTC
>TRBV11-2|.|.|TRBJ2-1
CASSLVGEGGEQFF
TGTGCCAGCAGCTTAGTTGGGGAGGGGGGTGAGCAGTTCTTC
>TRBV29-1|.|.|TRBJ1-1
CSGRTDTEAFF
TGCAGCGGCAGGACCGACACTGAAGCTTTCTTT
>TRBV20-1|.|few|TRBJ2-1
CSATTGSSYNEQFF
TGCAGTGCTACTACAGGGAGCTCCTACAATGAGCAGTTCTTC
>TRBV11-2|TRBD1|.|TRBJ2-1
CASSSRDRGRDEQFF
TGTGCCAGCAGCTCACGGGACAGGGGTAGGGATGAGCAGTTCTTC
>TRBV3-1|.|.|TRBJ1-2
CASSQERAAYGYTF
TGTGCCAGCAGCCAAGAGCGGGCAGCCTATGGCTACACCTTC
>TRBV5-1|.|.|TRBJ2-7
CASSAESSYEQYF
TGCGCCAGCAGCGCCGAGAGCTCCTACGAGCAGTACTTC